Below, 7 T cell receptor beta chains from the same sample are listed, as sequenced in a study of shared clonotypes between healthy human individuals. The data were produced by immunoSEQ multiplex PCR, yet TCRdb's version contains in-frame clones alone and is incomplete. The sample yields 2 million to 3 million clones, over 85% seen once. Sequenced: naive CD4+ T cells from PBMCs. Indicated subset: CD45RA+ positively selected. The receptors shown here come from a man aged 18 to 30 in good health. Some clones in this sample may be carry-over from other donors' samples.

To note about this clone: Other DNA sequences in this sample translate to the same CDR3. The chain has TRBV29-1 and TRBJ1-1, with D uncertain. The CDR3 extends over 11 amino acids. Trimming left V 4 bases short and J 1 base short, with 4 bases between. Germline loops: CDR1 SQVTM, CDR2 ANQGSEA. The chain's CDR3 is CSVVRNTEAFF. CDR3 bases: TGCAGCGTTGTCCGGAACACTGAAGCTTTCTTT.

About this clone itself: Other DNA sequences in the same sample also yield this CDR3. The V call is TRBV2, the J call TRBJ1-2; no reliable D call. CDR3 length equals 12 residues. Germline V lookup: CDR1 SNHLY, CDR2 FYNNEI. The ends were cut back, 0 bases at V and 3 bases at J, with 2 bases in the middle. Written as DNA, the CDR3 is TGTGCCAGCAGTGAAGCGGACTATGGCTACACCTTC. Protein sequence: CASSEADYGYTF.

The V call is TRBV5-6, the J call TRBJ1-1, with 9 bases aligning to TRBD1. With V trimmed by 3 bases and J by 1 base, 7 bases remained unmatched. The CDR3 runs to 16 residues. Germline loops: CDR1 SGHDT, CDR2 YYEEEE. The CDR3, as DNA: TGTGCCAGCAGCTACACCACGACAGGGGGGAACACTGAAGCTTTCTTT. It yields the protein CASSYTTTGGNTEAFF. Combining the CDR3 with reference TRBV5-6 and TRBJ1-1 gives the whole variable domain DAGVTQSPTHLIKTRGQQVTLRCSPKSGHDTVSWYQQALGQGPQFIFQYYEEEERQRGNFPDRFSGHQFPNYSSELNVNALLLGDSALYLCASSYTTTGGNTEAFFGQGTRLTVV.

This sequence joins TRBV9 and TRBJ2-2; tentatively, D is TRBD2 (7 bases). Germline values: CDR1 SGDLS, CDR2 YYNGEE. Trimming removed 4 bases at V and 7 bases at J, with 20 bases between. This CDR3 is built from 16 residues. CDR3 bases: TGTGCCAGCAGCCCCGGGGGGCTAGCGTGGATCGGGGAGCTGTTTTTT. Translating it yields CASSPGGLAWIGELFF.

This chain links TRBV11-3 with TRBJ1-1, with D unclear. V dropped 5 bases and J dropped 1 base, with 14 bases sitting between them. Germline V gene lookup returns CDR1 SGHNT and CDR2 YENEEA. The CDR3 is 15 amino acids. The CDR3 is CASSESGKTNTEAFF. In DNA, the CDR3 is TGTGCCAGCAGCGAATCGGGAAAAACGAACACTGAAGCTTTCTTT.

The chain uses TRBV6-4 and TRBJ1-5, with 8 bases matching TRBD1. The CDR3 spans 14 residues. Germline V gives CDR1 MRHNA, CDR2 SNTAGT. J lost 5 bases, V lost 4 bases, and 4 bases had no gene match. The CDR3 sequence: CASSGQGRDQPQHF. The CDR3 DNA reads as TGTGCCAGCAGTGGACAGGGGCGAGATCAGCCCCAGCATTTT.

The chain joins TRBV5-6 to TRBJ2-5, with D maybe TRBD1 (6 bases). There are 17 residues in the CDR3. V shed 0 bases and J shed 1 base, with 16 bases lying between them. Germline V gene data show CDR1 as SGHDT and CDR2 as YYEEEE. CDR3 in amino acids: CASSLAVGTTLQETQYF. The CDR3 DNA is TGTGCCAGCAGCTTGGCCGTGGGGACAACTCTCCAAGAGACCCAGTACTTC.